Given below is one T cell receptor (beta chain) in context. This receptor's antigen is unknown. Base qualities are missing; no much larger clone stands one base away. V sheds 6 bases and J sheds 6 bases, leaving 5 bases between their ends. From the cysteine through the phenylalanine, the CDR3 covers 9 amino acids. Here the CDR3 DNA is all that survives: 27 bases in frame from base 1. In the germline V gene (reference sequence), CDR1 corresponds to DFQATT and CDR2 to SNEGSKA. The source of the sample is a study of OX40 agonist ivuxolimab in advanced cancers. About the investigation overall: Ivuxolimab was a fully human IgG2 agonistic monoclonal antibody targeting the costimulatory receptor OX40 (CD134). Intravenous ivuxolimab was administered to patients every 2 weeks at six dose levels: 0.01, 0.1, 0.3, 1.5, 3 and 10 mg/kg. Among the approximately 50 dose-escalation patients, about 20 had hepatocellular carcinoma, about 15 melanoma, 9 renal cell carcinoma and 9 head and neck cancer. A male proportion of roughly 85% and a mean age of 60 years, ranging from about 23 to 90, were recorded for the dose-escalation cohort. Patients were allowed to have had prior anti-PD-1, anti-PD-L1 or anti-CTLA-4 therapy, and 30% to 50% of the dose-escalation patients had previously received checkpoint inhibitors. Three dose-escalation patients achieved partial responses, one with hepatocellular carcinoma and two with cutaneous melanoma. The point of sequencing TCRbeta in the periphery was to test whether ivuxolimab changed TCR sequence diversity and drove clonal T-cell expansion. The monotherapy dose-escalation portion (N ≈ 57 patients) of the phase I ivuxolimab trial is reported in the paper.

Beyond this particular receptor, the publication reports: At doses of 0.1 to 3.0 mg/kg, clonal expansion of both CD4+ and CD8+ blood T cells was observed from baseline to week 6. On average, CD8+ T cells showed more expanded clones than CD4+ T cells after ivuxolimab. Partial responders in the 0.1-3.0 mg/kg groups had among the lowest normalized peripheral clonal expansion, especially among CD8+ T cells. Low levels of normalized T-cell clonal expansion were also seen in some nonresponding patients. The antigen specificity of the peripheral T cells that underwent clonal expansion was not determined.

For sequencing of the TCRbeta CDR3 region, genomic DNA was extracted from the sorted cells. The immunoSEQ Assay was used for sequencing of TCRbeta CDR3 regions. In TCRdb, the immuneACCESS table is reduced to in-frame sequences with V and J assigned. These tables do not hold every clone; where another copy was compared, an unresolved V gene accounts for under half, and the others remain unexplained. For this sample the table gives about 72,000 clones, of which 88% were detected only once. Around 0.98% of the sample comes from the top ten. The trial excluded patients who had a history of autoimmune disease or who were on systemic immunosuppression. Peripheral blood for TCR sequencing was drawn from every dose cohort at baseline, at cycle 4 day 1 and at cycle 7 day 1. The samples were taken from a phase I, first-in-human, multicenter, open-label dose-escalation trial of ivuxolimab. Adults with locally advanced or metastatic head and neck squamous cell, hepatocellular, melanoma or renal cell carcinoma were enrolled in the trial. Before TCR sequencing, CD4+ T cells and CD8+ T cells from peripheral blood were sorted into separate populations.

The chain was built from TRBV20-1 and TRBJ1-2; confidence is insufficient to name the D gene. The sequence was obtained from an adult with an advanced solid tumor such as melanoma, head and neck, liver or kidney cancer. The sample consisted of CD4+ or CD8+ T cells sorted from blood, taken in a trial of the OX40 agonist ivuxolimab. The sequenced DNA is TGCAGTGCGACCGATGGCTACACCTTC. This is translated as CSATDGYTF.